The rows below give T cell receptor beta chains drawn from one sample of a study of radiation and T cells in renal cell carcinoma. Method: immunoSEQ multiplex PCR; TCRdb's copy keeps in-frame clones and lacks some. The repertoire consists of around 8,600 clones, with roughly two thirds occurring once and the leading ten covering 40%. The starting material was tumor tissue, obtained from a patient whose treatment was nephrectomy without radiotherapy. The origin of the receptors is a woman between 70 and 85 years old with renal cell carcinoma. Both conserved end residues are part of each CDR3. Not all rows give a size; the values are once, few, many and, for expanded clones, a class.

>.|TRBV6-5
CASSSSGAHNEQFF
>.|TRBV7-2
CASSLQQKQTQYF
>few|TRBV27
CASSPLSYYGYTF
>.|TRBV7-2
CASSINRGEEAFF
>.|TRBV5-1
CASSLRTSYNEQFF
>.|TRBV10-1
CASSENSGGACEQFF
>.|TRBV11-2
CASSLDRGPGGNQPQHF
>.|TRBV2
CASSRTSGGASNTGELFF
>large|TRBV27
CASSLRLGHTDTQYF
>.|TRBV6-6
CASSYIGQEGYTF